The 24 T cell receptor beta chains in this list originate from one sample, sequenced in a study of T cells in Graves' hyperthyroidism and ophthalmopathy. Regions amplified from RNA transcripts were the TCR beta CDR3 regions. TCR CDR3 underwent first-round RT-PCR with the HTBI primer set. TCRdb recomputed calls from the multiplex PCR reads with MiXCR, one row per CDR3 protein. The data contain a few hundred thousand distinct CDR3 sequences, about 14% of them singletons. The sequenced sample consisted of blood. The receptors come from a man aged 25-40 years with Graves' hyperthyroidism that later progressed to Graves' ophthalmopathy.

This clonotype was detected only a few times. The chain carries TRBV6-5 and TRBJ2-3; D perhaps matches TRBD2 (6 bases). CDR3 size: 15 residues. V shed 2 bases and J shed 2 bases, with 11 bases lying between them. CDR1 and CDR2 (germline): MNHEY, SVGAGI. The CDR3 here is CASSYQGLATDTQYF. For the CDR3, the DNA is TGTGCCAGCAGTTACCAGGGACTCGCCACAGATACGCAGTATTTT.

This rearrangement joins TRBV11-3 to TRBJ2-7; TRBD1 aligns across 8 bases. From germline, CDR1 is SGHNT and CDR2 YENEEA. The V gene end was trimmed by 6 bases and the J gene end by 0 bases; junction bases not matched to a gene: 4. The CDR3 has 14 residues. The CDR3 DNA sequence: TGTGCCAGCAGTACAGGGGGATACTCCTACGAGCAGTACTTC. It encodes CASSTGGYSYEQYF.

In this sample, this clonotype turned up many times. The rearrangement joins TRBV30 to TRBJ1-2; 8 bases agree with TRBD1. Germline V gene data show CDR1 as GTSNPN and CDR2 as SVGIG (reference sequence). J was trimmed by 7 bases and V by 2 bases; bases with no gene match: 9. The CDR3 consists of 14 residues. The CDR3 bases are TGTGCCTGGAGTAAGGAAGGCAGGGGGCTTGGCTACACCTTC. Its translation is CAWSKEGRGLGYTF.

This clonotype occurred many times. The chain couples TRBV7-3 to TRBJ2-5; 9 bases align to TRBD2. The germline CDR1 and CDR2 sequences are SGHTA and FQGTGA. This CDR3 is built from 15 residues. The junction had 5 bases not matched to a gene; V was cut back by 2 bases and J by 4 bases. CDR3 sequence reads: CASSLAGGLRETQYF. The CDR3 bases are TGTGCCAGCAGCTTAGCGGGGGGGCTGAGAGAGACCCAGTACTTC.

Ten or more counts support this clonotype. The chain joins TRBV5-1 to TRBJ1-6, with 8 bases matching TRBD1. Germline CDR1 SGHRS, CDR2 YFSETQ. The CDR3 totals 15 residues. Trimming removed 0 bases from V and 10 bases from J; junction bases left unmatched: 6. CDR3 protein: CASSLAGQGRSPLHF. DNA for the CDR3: TGCGCCAGCAGCTTGGCCGGACAGGGCCGCTCACCCCTCCACTTT.

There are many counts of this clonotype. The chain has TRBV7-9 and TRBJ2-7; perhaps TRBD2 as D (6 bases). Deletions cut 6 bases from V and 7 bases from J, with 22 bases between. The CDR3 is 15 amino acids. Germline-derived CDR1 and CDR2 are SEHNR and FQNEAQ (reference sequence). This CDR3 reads CASRDGEAARWEQYF. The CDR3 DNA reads TGTGCCAGCAGGGATGGGGAGGCCGCCCGATGGGAGCAGTACTTC.

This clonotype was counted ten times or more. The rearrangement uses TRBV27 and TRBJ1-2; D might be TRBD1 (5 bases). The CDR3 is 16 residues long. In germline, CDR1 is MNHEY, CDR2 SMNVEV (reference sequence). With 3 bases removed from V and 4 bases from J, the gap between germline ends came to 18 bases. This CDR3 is CASSLGVRDRGYGYTF. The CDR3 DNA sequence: TGTGCCAGCAGTTTGGGGGTACGGGATCGCGGCTATGGCTACACCTTC.

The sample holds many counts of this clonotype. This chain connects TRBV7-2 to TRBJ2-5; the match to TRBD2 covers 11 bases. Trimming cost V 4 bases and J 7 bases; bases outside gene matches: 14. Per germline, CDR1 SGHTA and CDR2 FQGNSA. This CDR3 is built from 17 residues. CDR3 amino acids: CASSSAPSGGIYVTQYF. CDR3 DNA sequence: TGTGCCAGCAGCTCAGCCCCTAGCGGGGGGATTTATGTGACCCAGTACTTC.

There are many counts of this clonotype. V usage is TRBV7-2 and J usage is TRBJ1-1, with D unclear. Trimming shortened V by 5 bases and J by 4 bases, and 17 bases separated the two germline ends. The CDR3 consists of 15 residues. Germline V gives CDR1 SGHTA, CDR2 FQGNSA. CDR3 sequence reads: CASSLRRGAGTEAFF. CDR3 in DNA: TGTGCCAGCAGCCTCCGGAGAGGTGCGGGCACTGAAGCTTTCTTT. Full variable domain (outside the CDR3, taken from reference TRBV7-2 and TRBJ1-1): GAGVSQSPSNKVTEKGKDVELRCDPISGHTALYWYRQSLGQGLEFLIYFQGNSAPDKSGLPSDRFSAERTGGSVSTLTIQRTQQEDSAVYLCASSLRRGAGTEAFFGQGTRLTVV.

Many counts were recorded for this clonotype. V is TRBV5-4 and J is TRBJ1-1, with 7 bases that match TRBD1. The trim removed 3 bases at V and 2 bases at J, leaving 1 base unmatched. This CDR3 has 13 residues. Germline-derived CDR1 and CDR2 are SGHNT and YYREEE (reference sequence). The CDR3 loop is CASSWDSNTEAFF. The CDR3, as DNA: TGTGCCAGCAGCTGGGACAGTAACACTGAAGCTTTCTTT.

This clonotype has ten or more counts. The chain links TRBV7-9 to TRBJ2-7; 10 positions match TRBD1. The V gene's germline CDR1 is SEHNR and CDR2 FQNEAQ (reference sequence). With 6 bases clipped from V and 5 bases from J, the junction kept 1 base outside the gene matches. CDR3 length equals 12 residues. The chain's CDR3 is CASRDRGDEQYF. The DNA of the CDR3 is TGTGCCAGCAGGGACAGGGGGGACGAGCAGTACTTC.

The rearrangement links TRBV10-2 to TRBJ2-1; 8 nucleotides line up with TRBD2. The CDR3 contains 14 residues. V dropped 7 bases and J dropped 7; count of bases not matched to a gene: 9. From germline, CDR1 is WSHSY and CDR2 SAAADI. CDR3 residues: CASTPGLVKNEQFF. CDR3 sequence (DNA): TGCGCCAGCACTCCGGGACTAGTAAAAAATGAGCAGTTCTTC.

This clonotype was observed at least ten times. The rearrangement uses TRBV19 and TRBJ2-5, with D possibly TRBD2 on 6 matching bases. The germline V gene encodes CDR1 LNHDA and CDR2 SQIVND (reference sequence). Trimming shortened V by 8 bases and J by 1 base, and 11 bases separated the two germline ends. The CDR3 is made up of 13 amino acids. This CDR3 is CASAGPIQETQYF. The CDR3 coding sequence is TGTGCCAGTGCGGGACCAATCCAAGAGACCCAGTACTTC.

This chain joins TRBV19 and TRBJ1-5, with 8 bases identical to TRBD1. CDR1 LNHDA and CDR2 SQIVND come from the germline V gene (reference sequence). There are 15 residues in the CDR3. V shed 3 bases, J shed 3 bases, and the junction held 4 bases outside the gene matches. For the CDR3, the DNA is TGTGCCAGTAGTATCTGGGGACAGGACAATCAGCCCCAGCATTTT. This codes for CASSIWGQDNQPQHF.

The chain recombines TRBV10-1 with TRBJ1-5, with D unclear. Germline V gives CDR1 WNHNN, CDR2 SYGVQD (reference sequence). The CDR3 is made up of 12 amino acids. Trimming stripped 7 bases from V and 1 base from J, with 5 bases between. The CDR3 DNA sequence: TGCGCCAGCAATCGAAGCAATCAGCCCCAGCATTTT. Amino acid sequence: CASNRSNQPQHF.

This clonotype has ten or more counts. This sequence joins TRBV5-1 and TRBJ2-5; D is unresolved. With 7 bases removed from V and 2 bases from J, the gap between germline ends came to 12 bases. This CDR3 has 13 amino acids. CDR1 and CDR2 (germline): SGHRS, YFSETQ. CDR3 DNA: TGCGCCAGCTCGCGGAACCCTCAAGAGACCCAGTACTTC. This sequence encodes CASSRNPQETQYF.

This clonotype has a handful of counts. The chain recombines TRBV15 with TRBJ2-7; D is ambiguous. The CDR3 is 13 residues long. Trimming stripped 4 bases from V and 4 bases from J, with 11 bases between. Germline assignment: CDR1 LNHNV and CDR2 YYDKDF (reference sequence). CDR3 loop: CATSINREYEQYF. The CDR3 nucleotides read TGTGCCACCAGCATTAACAGAGAATACGAGCAGTACTTC.

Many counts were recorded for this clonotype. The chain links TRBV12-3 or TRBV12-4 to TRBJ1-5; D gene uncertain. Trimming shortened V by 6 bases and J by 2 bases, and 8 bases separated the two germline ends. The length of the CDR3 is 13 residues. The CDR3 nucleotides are TGTGCCAGCAGGGGTGGGGGCAATCAGCCCCAGCATTTT. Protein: CASRGGGNQPQHF.

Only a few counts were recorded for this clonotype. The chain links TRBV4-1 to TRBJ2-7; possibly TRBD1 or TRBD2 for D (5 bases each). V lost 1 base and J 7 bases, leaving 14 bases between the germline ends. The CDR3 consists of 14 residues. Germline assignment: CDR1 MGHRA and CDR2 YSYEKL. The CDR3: CASSQAGAASEQYF. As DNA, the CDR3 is TGCGCCAGCAGCCAAGCCGGGGCAGCGAGTGAGCAGTACTTC.

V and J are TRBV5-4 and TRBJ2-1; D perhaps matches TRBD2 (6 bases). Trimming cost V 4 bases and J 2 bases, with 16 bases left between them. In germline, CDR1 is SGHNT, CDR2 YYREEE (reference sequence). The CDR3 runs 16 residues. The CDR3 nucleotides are TGTGCCAGCAGCCAGAGTAGCGGCTATACCTACAATGAGCAGTTCTTC. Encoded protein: CASSQSSGYTYNEQFF.

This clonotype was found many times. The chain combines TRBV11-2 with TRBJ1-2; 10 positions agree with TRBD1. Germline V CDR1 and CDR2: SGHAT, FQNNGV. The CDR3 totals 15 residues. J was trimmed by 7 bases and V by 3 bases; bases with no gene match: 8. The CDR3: CASSLGQGFFSGYTF. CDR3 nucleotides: TGTGCCAGCAGCTTGGGACAGGGGTTCTTTAGTGGCTACACCTTC.

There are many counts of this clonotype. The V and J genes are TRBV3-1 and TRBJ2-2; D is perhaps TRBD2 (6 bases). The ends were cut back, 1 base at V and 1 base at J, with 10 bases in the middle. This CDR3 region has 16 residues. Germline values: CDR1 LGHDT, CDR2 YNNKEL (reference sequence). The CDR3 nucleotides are TGTGCCAGCAGCCAAGGAGGAGGGGTGAACACCGGGGAGCTGTTTTTT. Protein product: CASSQGGGVNTGELFF. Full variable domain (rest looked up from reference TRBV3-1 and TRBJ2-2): DTAVSQTPKYLVTQMGNDKSIKCEQNLGHDTMYWYKQDSKKFLKIMFSYNNKELIINETVPNRFSPKSPDKAHLNLHINSLELGDSAVYFCASSQGGGVNTGELFFGEGSRLTVL.

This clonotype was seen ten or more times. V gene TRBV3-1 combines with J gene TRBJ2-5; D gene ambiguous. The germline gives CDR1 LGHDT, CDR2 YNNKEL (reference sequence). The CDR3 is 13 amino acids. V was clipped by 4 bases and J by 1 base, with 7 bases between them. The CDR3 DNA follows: TGTGCCAGCAGCCCGAGAGGCCAAGAGACCCAGTACTTC. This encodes CASSPRGQETQYF.

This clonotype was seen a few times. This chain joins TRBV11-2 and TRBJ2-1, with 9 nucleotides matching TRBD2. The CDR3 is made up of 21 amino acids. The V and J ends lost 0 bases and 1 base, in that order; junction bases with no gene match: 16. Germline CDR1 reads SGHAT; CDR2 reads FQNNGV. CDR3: CASSLDPGSGGFFGSYNEQFF. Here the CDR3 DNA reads TGTGCCAGCAGCTTAGACCCGGGTAGCGGGGGATTTTTTGGGTCCTACAATGAGCAGTTCTTC.